A selection of T cell receptor beta chains follows, all from one sample in a study of cytomegalovirus exposure and HLA in healthy donors. Sequencing used immunoSEQ multiplex PCR; TCRdb keeps in-frame clones, though not all of them. Among more than 80,000 clones listed, roughly 63% were seen once. Sequences were obtained from PBMCs. The receptor set was obtained from a woman in her 40s in good health and CMV-seropositive. Each CDR3 is given with its conserved first and last residue. D genes are given only for firm matches. Clone size, where shown, is once, few, many, or a class for clones that have expanded.

j_gene | len | abundance | v_gene | d_gene | CDR3aa | CDR3nt
TRBJ2-5 | 11 | . | TRBV5-1 | . | CASSLQETQYF | TGCGCCAGCAGTCTCCAAGAGACCCAGTACTTC
TRBJ2-7 | 11 | . | TRBV2 | . | CASSQFYEQYF | TGTGCCAGCAGCCAATTCTACGAGCAGTACTTC
TRBJ2-7 | 14 | . | TRBV28 | . | CASSTGGTAYEQYF | TGTGCCAGCAGTACAGGCGGAACTGCCTACGAGCAGTACTTC
TRBJ2-7 | 13 | . | TRBV28 | . | CASSQGPLYEQYF | TGTGCCAGTTCTCAGGGCCCCCTTTACGAGCAGTACTTC
TRBJ2-7 | 15 | . | TRBV5-4 | . | CASSQMSGGSYEQYF | TGTGCCAGCAGCCAAATGTCGGGTGGATCCTACGAGCAGTACTTC
TRBJ2-1 | 16 | . | TRBV28 | . | CASSPGWRKGDNEQFF | TGTGCCAGCAGCCCCGGGTGGCGGAAGGGGGACAATGAGCAGTTCTTC
TRBJ2-1 | 11 | . | TRBV2 | . | CASSQYNEQFF | TGTGCCAGCAGCCAATACAATGAGCAGTTCTTC
TRBJ2-3 | 17 | . | TRBV2 | TRBD2 | CASMRPGLAGGRNTQYF | TGTGCCAGCATGAGGCCCGGACTAGCGGGAGGGAGAAATACGCAGTATTTT
TRBJ2-3 | 14 | few | TRBV5-6 | . | CASSLGGHTDTQYF | TGTGCCAGCAGCTTGGGCGGGCACACAGATACGCAGTATTTT
TRBJ1-2 | 15 | few | TRBV7-8 | . | CASSQRRQGGYGYTF | TGTGCCAGCTCCCAGCGGAGGCAGGGAGGCTATGGCTACACCTTC
TRBJ2-5 | 14 | . | TRBV6-6 | . | CASSYQGGEETQYF | TGTGCCAGCAGTTATCAAGGGGGGGAAGAGACCCAGTACTTC
TRBJ2-2 | 15 | . | TRBV4-2 | . | CASSQEGVITGELFF | TGTGCCAGCAGCCAAGAAGGGGTCATCACCGGGGAGCTGTTTTTT
TRBJ2-7 | 17 | . | TRBV28 | . | CASSLIKSRTETYEQYF | TGTGCCAGCAGTTTAATCAAATCAAGGACAGAAACCTACGAGCAGTACTTC
TRBJ1-2 | 15 | once | TRBV6-1 | TRBD1 | CASSVSMGQGNGYTF | TGTGCCAGCAGTGTTTCCATGGGACAGGGAAATGGCTACACCTTC
TRBJ2-7 | 17 | . | TRBV28 | TRBD1 | CASNPWVGDSDPYEQYF | TGTGCCAGCAATCCCTGGGTGGGGGACAGCGACCCCTACGAGCAGTACTTC
TRBJ2-2 | 14 | . | TRBV4-3 | . | CASSQGLDTGELFF | TGCGCCAGCAGCCAGGGGCTTGACACCGGGGAGCTGTTTTTT
TRBJ2-7 | 12 | . | TRBV5-1 | TRBD1 | CASRSTGVEQYF | TGCGCCAGCCGATCGACAGGGGTCGAGCAGTACTTC
TRBJ1-1 | 14 | few | TRBV5-5 | . | CASSQTAMNTEAFF | TGTGCCAGCAGCCAGACAGCTATGAACACTGAAGCTTTCTTT
TRBJ2-2 | 14 | . | TRBV30 | TRBD2 | CAWDSGGLTGELFF | TGTGCCTGGGATTCGGGAGGGTTAACCGGGGAGCTGTTTTTT
TRBJ2-7 | 15 | few | TRBV6-1 | . | CASIEGGGGFYEQYF | TGTGCCAGCATTGAAGGAGGTGGTGGGTTCTACGAGCAGTACTTC
TRBJ2-6 | 16 | . | TRBV9 | TRBD1 | CASSRLGQAGANVLTF | TGTGCCAGCAGCCGCCTCGGACAGGCTGGGGCCAACGTCCTGACTTTC
TRBJ2-1 | 14 | . | TRBV6-4 | TRBD2 | CASSATGTSHEQFF | TGTGCCAGCAGTGCCACCGGGACTAGCCATGAGCAGTTCTTC
TRBJ2-3 | 14 | . | TRBV7-2 | . | CASRRWPSTDTQYF | TGTGCCAGCAGGCGGTGGCCCTCCACAGATACGCAGTATTTT
TRBJ2-5 | 14 | few | TRBV28 | TRBD2 | CASSSSGGLETQYF | TGTGCCAGCAGTTCCTCGGGAGGTTTGGAGACCCAGTACTTC
TRBJ1-3 | 17 | . | TRBV5-8 | TRBD1 | CASSLLQGTLSGNTIYF | TGTGCCAGCAGCTTGTTACAGGGGACGCTCTCTGGAAACACCATATATTTT
TRBJ2-7 | 15 | . | TRBV7-2 | TRBD2 | CASSFVGGGDYEQYF | TGTGCCAGCAGCTTTGTCGGCGGGGGAGACTACGAGCAGTACTTC
TRBJ1-5 | 15 | once | TRBV6-5 | . | CASSYARGNNQPQHF | TGTGCCAGCAGTTATGCCAGGGGCAACAATCAGCCCCAGCATTTT
TRBJ2-7 | 17 | . | TRBV6-7 | TRBD1 | CASSYPPPRDRDYEQYF | TGTGCCAGCAGTTACCCCCCACCCCGGGACAGGGATTACGAGCAGTACTTC
TRBJ1-4 | 14 | . | TRBV19 | . | CASKDSATNEKLFF | TGTGCCAGTAAAGACAGTGCAACTAATGAAAAACTGTTTTTT
TRBJ1-4 | 15 | . | TRBV28 | . | CASSFRQFYNEKLFF | TGTGCCAGCAGCTTTAGACAGTTTTATAATGAAAAACTGTTTTTT
TRBJ2-1 | 15 | . | TRBV9 | . | CASSVGQGPYNEQFF | TGTGCCAGCAGCGTAGGTCAGGGTCCCTACAATGAGCAGTTCTTC
TRBJ2-7 | 14 | . | TRBV7-9 | TRBD1 | CASSYGTGGYEQYF | TGTGCCAGCAGCTACGGGACAGGGGGTTACGAGCAGTACTTC
TRBJ1-1 | 14 | few | TRBV4-3 | . | CASSQDTRSGKAFF | TGCGCCAGCAGCCAAGATACGAGGTCCGGGAAAGCTTTCTTT
TRBJ2-7 | 15 | . | TRBV11-2 | . | CASSRSDQSSYEQYF | TGTGCCAGCAGCCGCAGCGACCAGAGCTCCTACGAGCAGTACTTC
TRBJ2-1 | 17 | few | TRBV5-4 | . | CASSLGIADWPYNEQFF | TGTGCCAGCAGCTTGGGCATAGCGGATTGGCCCTACAATGAGCAGTTCTTC
TRBJ2-5 | 13 | . | TRBV2 | . | CASCLASQETQYF | TGTGCCAGTTGCCTAGCTTCGCAAGAGACCCAGTACTTC
TRBJ1-1 | 13 | . | TRBV29-1 | . | CSVEGTVNTEAFF | TGCAGCGTTGAAGGGACAGTGAACACTGAAGCTTTCTTT
TRBJ2-7 | 15 | once | TRBV4-1 | TRBD2 | CASSQEMREGYEQYF | TGCGCCAGCAGCCAAGAAATGCGGGAGGGCTACGAGCAGTACTTC
TRBJ2-3 | 15 | few | TRBV5-4 | . | CASSLPAGSTDTQYF | TGTGCCAGCAGCTTGCCAGCGGGCAGCACAGATACGCAGTATTTT
TRBJ2-2 | 16 | once | TRBV5-5 | . | CASSRSGSRNTGELFF | TGTGCCAGCAGCCGTTCGGGTAGCCGGAACACCGGGGAGCTGTTTTTT
TRBJ1-1 | 13 | . | TRBV28 | . | CASIPGVSTEAFF | TGTGCCAGTATCCCAGGGGTGAGCACTGAAGCTTTCTTT
TRBJ1-2 | 13 | . | TRBV4-3 | TRBD1 | CASGPDRTGGYTF | TGCGCCAGCGGACCGGACAGGACGGGAGGCTACACCTTC
TRBJ1-2 | 13 | . | TRBV6-1 | . | CASRRDENYGYTF | TGTGCCAGCAGAAGAGATGAGAACTATGGCTACACCTTC
TRBJ2-7 | 17 | . | TRBV6-1 | TRBD2 | CASSEAASGRILYEQYF | TGTGCCAGCAGTGAAGCGGCTAGCGGGAGGATACTCTACGAGCAGTACTTC
TRBJ2-7 | 16 | once | TRBV9 | TRBD2 | CASSARPGTSGYEQYF | TGTGCCAGCAGCGCGAGACCCGGGACTAGCGGATACGAGCAGTACTTC
TRBJ1-1 | 16 | once | TRBV6-6 | TRBD1 | CASTKSGTGGNTEAFF | TGTGCCAGCACCAAATCGGGGACAGGGGGGAACACTGAAGCTTTCTTT
TRBJ1-5 | 14 | . | TRBV4-1 | . | CASSRLGGGQPQHF | TGCGCCAGCAGCCGCCTGGGGGGAGGTCAGCCCCAGCATTTT
TRBJ1-2 | 12 | . | TRBV11-2 | . | CASSLFAGGYTF | TGTGCCAGCAGCTTATTTGCAGGGGGCTACACCTTC
TRBJ2-7 | 11 | . | TRBV20-1 | . | CSARQRYEQYF | TGCAGTGCGCGACAGAGATACGAGCAGTACTTC
TRBJ2-2 | 15 | . | TRBV4-3 | TRBD2 | CASSRGTSDPGELFF | TGCGCCAGCAGCCGCGGGACTAGCGATCCCGGGGAGCTGTTTTTT
TRBJ1-5 | 13 | few | TRBV6-5 | . | CASAQRGNQPQHF | TGTGCCAGCGCGCAACGGGGAAATCAGCCCCAGCATTTT
TRBJ1-2 | 10 | . | TRBV28 | . | CASSKPGYTF | TGTGCCAGCAGTAAGCCTGGCTACACCTTC
TRBJ2-4 | 16 | once | TRBV7-2 | TRBD2 | CASSLESGVSKNIQYF | TGTGCCAGCAGCTTAGAAAGCGGGGTTAGCAAAAACATTCAGTACTTC